Included here is one T cell receptor beta chain sequence, with context. The germline gives CDR1 LNHNV, CDR2 YYDKDF (reference sequence). V was shortened by 2 bases and J by 2 bases, with 18 bases between the two germline ends. The CDR3 is 17 amino acids. TCR sequencing used cDNA made by reverse transcription of extracted RNA. Clones were read by immunoSEQ multiplex PCR, and TCRdb kept only the in-frame ones, dropping some. The sample has roughly 130,000 clones; 50% to 60% are singletons. Alopecia areata patients provided lesional scalp punch biopsies and peripheral blood. The data belong to a study of CD8+ T cells in alopecia areata.

The chain uses TRBV15 and TRBJ1-1, with D possibly being TRBD1 (5 bases). Sequencing used CD4+ T cells sorted from blood, obtained at week 0. This receptor was obtained from a human donor with alopecia areata. CDR3: CATSRPFYPTANTEAFF. The CDR3 DNA reads as TGTGCCACCAGCAGACCCTTCTACCCGACAGCAAACACTGAAGCTTTCTTT.